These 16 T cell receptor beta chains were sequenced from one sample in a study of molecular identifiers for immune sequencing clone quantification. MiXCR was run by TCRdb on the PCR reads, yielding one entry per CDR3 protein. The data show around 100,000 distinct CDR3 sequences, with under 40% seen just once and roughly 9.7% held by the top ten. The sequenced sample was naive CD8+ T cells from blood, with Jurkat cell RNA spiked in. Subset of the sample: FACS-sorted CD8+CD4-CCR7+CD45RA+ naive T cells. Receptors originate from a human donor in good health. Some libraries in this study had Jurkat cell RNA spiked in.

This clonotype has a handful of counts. CDR3 bases: TGTGCCAGCAGTCCGGGCGGCAGGCGCCAAACCTATGGCTACACCTTC. The encoded protein is CASSPGGRRQTYGYTF. This chain links TRBV27 with TRBJ1-2; D gene unclear. CDR1 is MNHEY and CDR2 is SMNVEV in the germline V gene (reference sequence). V was trimmed by 5 bases and J by 4 bases, leaving 20 bases between them. This CDR3 spans 16 amino acids.

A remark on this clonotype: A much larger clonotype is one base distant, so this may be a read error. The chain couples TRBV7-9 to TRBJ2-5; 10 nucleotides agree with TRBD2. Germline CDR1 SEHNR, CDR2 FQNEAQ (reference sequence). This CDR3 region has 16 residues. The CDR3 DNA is TGTGCCGGCAGCCAGGGGACTAGCGTGCGCCAAGAGACCCAGTACTTC. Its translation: CAGSQGTSVRQETQYF.

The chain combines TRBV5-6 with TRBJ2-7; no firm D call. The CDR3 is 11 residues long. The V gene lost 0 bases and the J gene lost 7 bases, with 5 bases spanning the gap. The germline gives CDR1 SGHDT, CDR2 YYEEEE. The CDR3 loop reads CASSLVSEQYF. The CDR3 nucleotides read TGTGCCAGCAGCTTGGTATCGGAGCAGTACTTC. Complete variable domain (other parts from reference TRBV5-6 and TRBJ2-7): DAGVTQSPTHLIKTRGQQVTLRCSPKSGHDTVSWYQQALGQGPQFIFQYYEEEERQRGNFPDRFSGHQFPNYSSELNVNALLLGDSALYLCASSLVSEQYFGPGTRLTVT.

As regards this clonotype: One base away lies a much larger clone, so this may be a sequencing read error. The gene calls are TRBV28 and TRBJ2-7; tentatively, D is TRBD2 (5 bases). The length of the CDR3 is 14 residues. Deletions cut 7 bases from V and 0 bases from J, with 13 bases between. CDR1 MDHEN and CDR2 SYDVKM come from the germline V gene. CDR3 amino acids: CASKIRGRSYEQYF. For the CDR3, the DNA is TGTGCCAGCAAAATTCGGGGTCGCTCCTACGAGCAGTACTTC.

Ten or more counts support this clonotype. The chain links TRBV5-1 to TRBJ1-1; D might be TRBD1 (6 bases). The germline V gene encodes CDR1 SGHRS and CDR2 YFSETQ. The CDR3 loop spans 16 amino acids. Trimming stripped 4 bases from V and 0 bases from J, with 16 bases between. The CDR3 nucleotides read TGCGCCAGCAGCCTTAAGTGGGGGCAGTTGAACACTGAAGCTTTCTTT. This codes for CASSLKWGQLNTEAFF.

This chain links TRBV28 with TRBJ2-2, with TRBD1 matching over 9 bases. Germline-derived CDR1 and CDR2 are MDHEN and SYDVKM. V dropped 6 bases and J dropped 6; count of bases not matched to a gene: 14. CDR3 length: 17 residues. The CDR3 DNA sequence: TGTGCCAGCAGCCCGGGACAGGGTTGGGGCTTAGCCGGGGAGCTGTTTTTT. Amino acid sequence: CASSPGQGWGLAGELFF.

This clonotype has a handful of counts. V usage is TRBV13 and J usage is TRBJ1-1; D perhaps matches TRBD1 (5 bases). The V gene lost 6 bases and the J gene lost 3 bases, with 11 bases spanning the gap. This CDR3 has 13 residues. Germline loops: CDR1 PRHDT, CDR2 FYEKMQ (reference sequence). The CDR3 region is CASSIRGDTEAFF. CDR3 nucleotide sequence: TGTGCCAGCAGTATTAGGGGCGACACTGAAGCTTTCTTT.

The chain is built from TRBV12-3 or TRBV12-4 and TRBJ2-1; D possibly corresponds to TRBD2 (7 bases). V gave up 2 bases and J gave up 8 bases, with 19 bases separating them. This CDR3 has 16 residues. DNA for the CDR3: TGTGCCAGCAGTTTAAAGGGGGGGGCGCCGGGAGATGAGCAGTTCTTC. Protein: CASSLKGGAPGDEQFF.

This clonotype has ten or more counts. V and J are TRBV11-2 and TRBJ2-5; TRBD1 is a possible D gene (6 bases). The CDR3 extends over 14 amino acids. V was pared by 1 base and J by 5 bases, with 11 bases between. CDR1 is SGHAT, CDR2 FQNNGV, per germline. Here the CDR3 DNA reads TGTGCCAGCAGCTTAGCTCCGGGACATGAGACCCAGTACTTC. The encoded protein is CASSLAPGHETQYF.

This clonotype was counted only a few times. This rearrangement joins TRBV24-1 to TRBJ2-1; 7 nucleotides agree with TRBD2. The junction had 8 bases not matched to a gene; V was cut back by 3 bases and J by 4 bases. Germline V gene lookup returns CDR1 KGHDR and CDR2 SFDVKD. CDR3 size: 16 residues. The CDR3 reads CATSDPLAEPYNEQFF. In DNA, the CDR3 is TGTGCCACCAGTGATCCCCTAGCGGAGCCTTACAATGAGCAGTTCTTC.

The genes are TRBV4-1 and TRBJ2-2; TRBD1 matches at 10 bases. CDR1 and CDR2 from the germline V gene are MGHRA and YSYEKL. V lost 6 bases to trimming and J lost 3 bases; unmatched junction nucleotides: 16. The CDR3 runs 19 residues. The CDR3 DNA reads TGCGCCAGCAGAAGATCTGGACAGGGGGTTAGGGTGGACACCGGGGAGCTGTTTTTT. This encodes CASRRSGQGVRVDTGELFF.

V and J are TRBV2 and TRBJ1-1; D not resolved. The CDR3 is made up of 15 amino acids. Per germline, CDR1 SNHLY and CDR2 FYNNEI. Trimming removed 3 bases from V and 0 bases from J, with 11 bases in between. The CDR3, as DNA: TGTGCCAGCAGTGACCAACAGAGCATGAACACTGAAGCTTTCTTT. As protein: CASSDQQSMNTEAFF.

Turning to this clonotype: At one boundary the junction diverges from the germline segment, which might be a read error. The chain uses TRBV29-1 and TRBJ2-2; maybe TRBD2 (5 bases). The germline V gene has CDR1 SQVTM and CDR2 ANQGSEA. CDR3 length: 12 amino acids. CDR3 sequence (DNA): TGCAGCGGTACGGCGGAATTCGGGGTGCTGTTTTTT. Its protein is CSGTAEFGVLFF.

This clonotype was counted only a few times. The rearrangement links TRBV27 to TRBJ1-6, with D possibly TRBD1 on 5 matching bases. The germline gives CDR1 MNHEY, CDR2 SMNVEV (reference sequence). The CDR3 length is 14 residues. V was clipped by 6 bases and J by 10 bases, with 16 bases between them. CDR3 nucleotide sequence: TGTGCCAGCAGCCCCGGTCCAGGGTTATCACCCCTCCACTTT. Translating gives CASSPGPGLSPLHF.

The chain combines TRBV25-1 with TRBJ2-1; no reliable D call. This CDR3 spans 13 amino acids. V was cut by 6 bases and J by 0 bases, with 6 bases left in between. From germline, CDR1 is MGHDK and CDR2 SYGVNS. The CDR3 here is CASRSSSYNEQFF. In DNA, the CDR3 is TGTGCCAGCAGATCAAGCTCCTACAATGAGCAGTTCTTC.

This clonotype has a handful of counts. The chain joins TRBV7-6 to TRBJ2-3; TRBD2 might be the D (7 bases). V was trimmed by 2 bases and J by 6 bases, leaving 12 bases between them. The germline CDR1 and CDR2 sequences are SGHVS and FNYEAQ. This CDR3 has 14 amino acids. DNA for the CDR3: TGTGCCAGCAGCTTAACGGGGGGCCGGGATACGCAGTATTTT. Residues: CASSLTGGRDTQYF.